Listed below are T cell receptor beta chains from one sample, sequenced in a study of CD8 T cell repertoires and HIV-1 epitope variants. Only in-frame clones appear in the TCRdb table, and some are missing; sequencing was by immunoSEQ multiplex PCR. The data show over 5,000 clones, under 75% seen once. Their specific antigens are unknown. Sequencing was done on a sample of cultured CD8+ T cells derived from PBMCs. These receptors were collected from a male donor with HIV. Both conserved end residues are part of each CDR3. D genes are given only for firm matches.

>TRBJ1-2|TRBV27|TRBD1
CASSFGDRGRAYTF
>TRBJ2-7|TRBV9|TRBD2
CASSPGGDGYYEQYF
>TRBJ1-6|TRBV2|TRBD1
CASRDQTGGYNSPLHF
>TRBJ2-1|TRBV5-4|-
CASSGSSYNEQFF
>TRBJ2-7|TRBV28|-
CASSLGGEQYF
>TRBJ2-1|TRBV2|-
CASSGLVSEQFF
>TRBJ1-1|TRBV14|-
CASSPSPGLGTEAFF
>TRBJ2-3|TRBV7-3|-
CASSLGLARDTQYF
>TRBJ2-3|TRBV27|TRBD2
CASSLSGGADTQYF
>TRBJ2-7|TRBV28|-
CASTRPLGAIHEQYF
>TRBJ2-7|TRBV7-9|TRBD1
CASSFAAETGAGEQYF
>TRBJ2-1|TRBV19|TRBD2
CASSIEGGRSYNEQFF
>TRBJ1-1|TRBV19|-
CASSIDLRRQVNTEAFF
>TRBJ2-1|TRBV9|TRBD1
CASSVNARAGGRSNEQFF
>TRBJ2-3|TRBV19|-
CASSPPSVTQYF
>TRBJ2-7|TRBV5-4|-
CASSLAEAGTSSYEQYF
>TRBJ1-5|TRBV6-1|-
CASSEDPQGIFQPQHF
>TRBJ2-7|TRBV2|TRBD1
CASSEGTGTYEQYF
>TRBJ1-6|TRBV29-1|-
CSVGGVGTYNSPLHF
>TRBJ2-2|TRBV9|TRBD2
CASSAPRGDMNTGELFF
>TRBJ2-7|TRBV7-9|-
CASSLVGQGYEQYF
>TRBJ2-1|TRBV6-1|TRBD1
CASRDRGSYNEQFF
>TRBJ2-5|TRBV5-1|-
CASSLDLFEETQYF
>TRBJ1-2|TRBV7-2|-
CASSLAKGSANYGYTF
>TRBJ1-2|TRBV9|TRBD1
CASSAGDSNYGYTF
>TRBJ1-3|TRBV6-5|-
CASSYSQGSSGNTIYF
>TRBJ1-1|TRBV5-6|-
CASSFGTGNTEAFF
>TRBJ2-7|TRBV4-1|TRBD1
CASSERTGLEQYF
>TRBJ1-5|TRBV5-3|-
CARSGTDYRALGERNQPQHF
>TRBJ2-7|TRBV4-1|-
CASVGPGGYEQYF
>TRBJ2-6|TRBV19|-
CGSGVGANVLTF
>TRBJ1-6|TRBV5-1|-
CASSLEQTNSPLHF
>TRBJ2-1|TRBV10-1|TRBD2
CASSESERLAGGDEQFF
>TRBJ2-7|TRBV2|-
CASRGTPYNEQYF
>TRBJ2-5|TRBV29-1|-
CSVEAPGVETQYF
>TRBJ2-7|TRBV6-5|-
CASSPVGSSYEQYF
>TRBJ2-7|TRBV28|TRBD1
CASSGDSLAWFYEQYF
>TRBJ2-1|TRBV29-1|-
CSVVDPRQAGAYNEQFF
>TRBJ1-5|TRBV2|TRBD1
CASSGGQINQPQHF
>TRBJ2-1|TRBV27|-
CASSLRGGPNEQFF
>TRBJ2-1|TRBV7-9|TRBD2
CASSFAGEYNEQFF
>TRBJ1-1|TRBV28|-
CASRPPLQNTEAFF
>TRBJ2-2|TRBV5-4|-
CASSLVDTGELFF
>TRBJ2-7|TRBV28|-
CASRPEGGRHEQYF
>TRBJ1-1|TRBV5-1|TRBD1
CASSSTGTGIHEAFF
>TRBJ1-6|TRBV6-6|-
CASSADWAALHF
>TRBJ2-1|TRBV11-2|TRBD2
CASSPAASGYNEQFF
>TRBJ1-1|TRBV7-8|-
CASSSTGGPEAFF